This T cell receptor (beta chain) was sequenced for a study of Ad26.COV2.S vaccination and SARS-CoV-2 variants. Study-level background: Dosing was one shot or two shots 56 days apart.

The study, taken as a whole, reports: With respect to non-spike TCR breadth, vaccine and placebo recipients were similar.

Germline CDR1 MNHEY, CDR2 SVGEGT. The CDR3 is made up of 15 amino acids. V was clipped by 5 bases and J by 0 bases, with 14 bases between them. Treatment here: roughly 20 received Ad26.COV2.S at low or high dose, single or two shots; about 5 received placebo; per-sample allocation not given. Specimens were obtained on day 63 following the first vaccine or placebo injection. Boston hosted the donor, who was an adult aged 18-55 years. Clones were sequenced by immunoSEQ multiplex PCR, and TCRdb holds only the in-frame ones, with some missing. The sample records 300,000 to 350,000 clones, around 84% being singletons. On this clone itself: What it recognizes is unknown.

This specimen consisted of peripheral blood, obtained in a trial of Ad26.COV2.S vaccine versus placebo. This sequence was found in a person between 18 and 65 years old who received the Ad26.COV2.S COVID-19 vaccine or a placebo. This rearrangement joins TRBV6-2 or TRBV6-3 to TRBJ2-7, with D maybe TRBD1 (5 bases). The chain's CDR3 is CASSRTQAYSYEQYF. The CDR3 coding sequence is TGTGCCAGCAGTCGAACACAGGCCTACTCCTACGAGCAGTACTTC.